This TCR beta chain was recorded in a study of regulatory T cells in long-lasting Graves disease. Study outcomes and limitations: Persistent patients shared under 3,000 public clonotypes among themselves. Newly diagnosed patients shared fewer, at roughly 1,000.

Many counts were recorded for this clonotype. Its antigen is not known. Construction of TCR beta libraries relied on iRepertoire HTBI primers and on Arm-PCR targeting CDR3 regions. TCRdb processed the multiplex PCR reads anew with MiXCR; each CDR3 protein has one entry. The sample holds 350,000 to 450,000 distinct CDR3 sequences, about 15% seen once. Stated time point: newly diagnosed GD, antithyroid drugs for less than 3 months. With RNA extracted from PBMCs as input, the TCR library was made. Approximately 8.3 milliliters of peripheral blood went into EDTA tubes. These same records also appear under a second study, on T cells in Graves' hyperthyroidism and ophthalmopathy.

This receptor was obtained from a woman in her forties with Graves disease. The sequencing used peripheral blood mononuclear cells (PBMCs), collected at new diagnosis, from a patient treated with antithyroid drugs.

The CDR3 loop is CASVGAGVQETQYF. As DNA, the CDR3 is TGTGCCAGCGTAGGAGCGGGGGTTCAAGAGACCCAGTACTTC. The J gene is TRBJ2-5, the V gene TRBV6-1; 8 bases match TRBD2. The CDR3 spans 14 residues. CDR1 and CDR2 from the germline V gene are MNHNS and SASEGT. Trimming cost V 8 bases and J 2 bases; bases outside gene matches: 7.